This T cell receptor beta chain was documented in a study of blood T cells in healthy people across ages. Study-wide findings and caveats: The percentage of naive T cells correlated strongly with TCR beta diversity.

Using a J-beta primer mix together with a sample-barcoded 5' primer, a second PCR was run for about 6 to 12 cycles. Each CDR3 protein gets one entry after TCRdb re-called the 5' RACE reads with MiXCR. The table lists about 1,500,000 distinct CDR3 sequences, 42% of them singletons. CDR3 length: 12 residues. V lost 0 bases, J lost 0 bases, and 2 bases lay in between. Per the germline V gene, CDR1 is GTSNPN and CDR2 is SVGIG (reference sequence). This clonotype turned up a few times. Its specificity is unknown. Input material: blood. The source of this sequence is a woman under 30 in good health. The chain recombines TRBV30 with TRBJ1-2; D not certain. In DNA, the CDR3 is TGTGCCTGGAGTGTTTCTAACTATGGCTACACCTTC. It specifies CAWSVSNYGYTF.